What follows are 2 T cell receptor beta chains derived from one specimen sequenced in a study of T cell repertoires in cytomegalovirus infection. Their antigens remain unidentified. MiXCR was run by TCRdb on the reads, yielding one entry per CDR3 protein. The profile covers approximately 100,000 distinct CDR3 sequences, with roughly 39% appearing a single time and less than 80% taken by the ten largest. The sequencing used CD8+ T cells from cultured PBMCs, collected from culture after CMV antigen stimulation. The receptors here all came from a human donor in good health (CMV status not recorded). Some clones in this sample may be carry-over from other donors' samples.

The V gene is TRBV6-5, the J gene TRBJ2-3, with D tentatively TRBD2 (6 bases). V was cut by 0 bases and J by 4 bases, with 17 bases left in between. The CDR3 has 17 amino acids. Germline CDR1 and CDR2: MNHEY and SVGAGI. The CDR3: CASSYSVAGPYSDTQYF. In nucleotides, the CDR3 is TGTGCCAGCAGTTACTCGGTCGCGGGGCCCTACTCAGATACGCAGTATTTT.

This clonotype was recorded at least ten times. The chain employs TRBV4-1 and TRBJ1-2; D is uncertain. V lost 0 bases and J 3 bases, leaving 17 bases between the germline ends. Germline V gene data show CDR1 as MGHRA and CDR2 as YSYEKL. The length of the CDR3 is 17 residues. The CDR3 protein is CASSQEATGALYYGYTF. In nucleotides, the CDR3 is TGCGCCAGCAGCCAAGAGGCCACCGGAGCTTTGTACTATGGCTACACCTTC.